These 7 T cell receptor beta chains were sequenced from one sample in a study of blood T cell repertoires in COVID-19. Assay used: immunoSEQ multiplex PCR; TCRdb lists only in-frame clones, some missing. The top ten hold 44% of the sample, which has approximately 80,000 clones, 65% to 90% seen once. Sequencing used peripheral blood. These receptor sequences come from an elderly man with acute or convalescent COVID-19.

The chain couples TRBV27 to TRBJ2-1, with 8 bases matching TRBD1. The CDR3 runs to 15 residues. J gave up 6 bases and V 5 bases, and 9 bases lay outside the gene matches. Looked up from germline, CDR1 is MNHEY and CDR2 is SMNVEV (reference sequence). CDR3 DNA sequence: TGTGCCAGCAGTCCCCGCCAGGGGGCGGGCAATGAGCAGTTCTTC. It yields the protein CASSPRQGAGNEQFF.

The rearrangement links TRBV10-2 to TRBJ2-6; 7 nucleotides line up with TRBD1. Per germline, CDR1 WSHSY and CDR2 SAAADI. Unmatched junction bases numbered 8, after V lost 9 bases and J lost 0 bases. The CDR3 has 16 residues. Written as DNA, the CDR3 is TGCGCCAGTGCGACAGGGAAAAACTCTGGGGCCAACGTCCTGACTTTC. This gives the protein CASATGKNSGANVLTF.

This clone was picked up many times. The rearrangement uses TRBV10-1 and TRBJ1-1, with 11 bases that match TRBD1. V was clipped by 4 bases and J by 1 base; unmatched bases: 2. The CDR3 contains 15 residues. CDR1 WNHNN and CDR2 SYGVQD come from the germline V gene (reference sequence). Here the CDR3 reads CASSGDRGENTEAFF. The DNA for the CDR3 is TGCGCCAGCAGTGGGGACAGGGGGGAGAACACTGAAGCTTTCTTT.

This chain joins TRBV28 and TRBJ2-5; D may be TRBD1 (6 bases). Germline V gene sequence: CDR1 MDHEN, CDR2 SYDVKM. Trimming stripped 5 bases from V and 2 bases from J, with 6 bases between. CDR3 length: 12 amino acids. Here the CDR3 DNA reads TGTGCCAGCAGTAGGGGGCAAGAGACCCAGTACTTC. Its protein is CASSRGQETQYF.

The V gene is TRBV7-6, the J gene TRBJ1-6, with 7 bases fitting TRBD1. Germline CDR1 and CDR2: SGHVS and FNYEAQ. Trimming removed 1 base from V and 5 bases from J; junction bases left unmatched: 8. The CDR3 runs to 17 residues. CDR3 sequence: CASSLGGPGQHNSPLHF. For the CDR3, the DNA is TGTGCCAGCAGCTTAGGAGGACCGGGACAGCATAATTCACCCCTCCACTTT.

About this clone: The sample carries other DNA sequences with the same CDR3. The CDR3 sequence is CASSLGTSTDTQYF. CDR3 nucleotides: TGTGCCAGCAGCTTGGGGACTAGCACAGATACGCAGTATTTT. The chain recombines TRBV7-2 with TRBJ2-3; maybe TRBD2 (6 bases). Germline CDR1 reads SGHTA; CDR2 reads FQGNSA. The V end lost 3 bases, the J end lost 0 bases, and 7 bases lay between the germline ends. There are 14 residues in the CDR3.

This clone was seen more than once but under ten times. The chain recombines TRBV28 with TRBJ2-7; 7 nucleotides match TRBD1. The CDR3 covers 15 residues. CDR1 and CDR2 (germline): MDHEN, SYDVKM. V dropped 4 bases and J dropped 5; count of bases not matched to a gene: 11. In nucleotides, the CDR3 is TGTGCCAGCAGTTCACTACCCGTGACAGGGAACGAGCAGTACTTC. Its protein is CASSSLPVTGNEQYF.